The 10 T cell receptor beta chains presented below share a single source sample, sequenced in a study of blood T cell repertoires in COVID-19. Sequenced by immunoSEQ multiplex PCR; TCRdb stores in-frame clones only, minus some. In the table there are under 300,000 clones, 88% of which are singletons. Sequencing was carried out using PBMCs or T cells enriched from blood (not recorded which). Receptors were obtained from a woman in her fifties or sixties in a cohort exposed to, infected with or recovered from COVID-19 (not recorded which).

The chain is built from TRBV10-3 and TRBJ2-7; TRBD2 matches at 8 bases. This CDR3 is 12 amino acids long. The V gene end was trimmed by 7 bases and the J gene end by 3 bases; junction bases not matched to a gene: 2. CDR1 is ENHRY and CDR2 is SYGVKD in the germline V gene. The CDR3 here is CAITAGGYEQYF. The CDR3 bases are TGTGCCATCACCGCGGGGGGCTACGAGCAGTACTTC.

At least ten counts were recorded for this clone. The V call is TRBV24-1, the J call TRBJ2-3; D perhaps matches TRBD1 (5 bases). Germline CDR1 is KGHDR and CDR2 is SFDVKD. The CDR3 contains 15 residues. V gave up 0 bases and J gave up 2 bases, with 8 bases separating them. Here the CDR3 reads CATSDLSRDTDTQYF. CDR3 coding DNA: TGTGCCACCAGTGATTTGAGCAGGGACACAGATACGCAGTATTTT.

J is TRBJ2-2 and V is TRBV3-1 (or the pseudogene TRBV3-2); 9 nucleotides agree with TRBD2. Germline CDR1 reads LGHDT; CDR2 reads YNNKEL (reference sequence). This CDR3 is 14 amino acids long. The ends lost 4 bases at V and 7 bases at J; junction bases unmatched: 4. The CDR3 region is CASSPREGVGELFF. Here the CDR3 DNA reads TGTGCCAGCAGCCCGCGGGAGGGGGTCGGGGAGCTGTTTTTT.

CDR3: CASSGRLAGGLDTQYF. For the CDR3, the DNA is TGTGCTTCATCGGGTCGACTAGCGGGAGGTTTGGATACGCAGTATTTT. This chain links TRBV24-1 with TRBJ2-3, with 13 bases identical to TRBD2. The CDR3 runs 16 residues. Per the germline V gene, CDR1 is KGHDR and CDR2 is SFDVKD.

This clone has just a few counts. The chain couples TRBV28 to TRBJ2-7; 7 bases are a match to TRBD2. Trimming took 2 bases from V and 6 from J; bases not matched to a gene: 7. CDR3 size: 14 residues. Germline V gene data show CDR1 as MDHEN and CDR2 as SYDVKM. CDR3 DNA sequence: TGTGCCAGCAGTTTACCGGGAGGCGCGTCCGAGCAGTACTTC. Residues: CASSLPGGASEQYF.

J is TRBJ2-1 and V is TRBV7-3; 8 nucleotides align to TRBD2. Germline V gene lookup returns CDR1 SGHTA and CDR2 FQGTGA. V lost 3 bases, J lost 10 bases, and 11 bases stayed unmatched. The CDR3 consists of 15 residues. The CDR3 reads CASSFGPSGRNEQFF. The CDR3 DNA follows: TGTGCCAGCAGCTTCGGTCCCAGCGGGAGAAACGAGCAGTTCTTC.

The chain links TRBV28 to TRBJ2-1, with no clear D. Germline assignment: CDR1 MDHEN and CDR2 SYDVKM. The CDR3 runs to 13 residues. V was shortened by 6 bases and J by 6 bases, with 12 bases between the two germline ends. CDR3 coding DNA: TGTGCCAGCAGCCTCTCCCCGGGCAATGAGCAGTTCTTC. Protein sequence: CASSLSPGNEQFF.

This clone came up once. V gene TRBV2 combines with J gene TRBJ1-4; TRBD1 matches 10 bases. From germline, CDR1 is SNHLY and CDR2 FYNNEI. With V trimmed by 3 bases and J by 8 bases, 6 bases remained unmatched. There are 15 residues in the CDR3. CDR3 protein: CASSESDRGREKLFF. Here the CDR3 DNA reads TGTGCCAGCAGTGAGAGTGACAGGGGGCGCGAAAAACTGTTTTTT.

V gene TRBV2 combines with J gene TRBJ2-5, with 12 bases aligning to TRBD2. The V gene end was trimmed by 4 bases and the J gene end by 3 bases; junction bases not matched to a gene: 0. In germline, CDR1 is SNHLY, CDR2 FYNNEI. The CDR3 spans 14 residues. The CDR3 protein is CASSGTSGKETQYF. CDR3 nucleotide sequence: TGTGCCAGCAGTGGGACTAGCGGGAAAGAGACCCAGTACTTC.

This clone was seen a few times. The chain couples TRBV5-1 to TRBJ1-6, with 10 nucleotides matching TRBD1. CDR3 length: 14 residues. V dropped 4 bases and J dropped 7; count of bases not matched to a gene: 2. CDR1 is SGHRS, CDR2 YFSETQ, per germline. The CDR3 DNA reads TGCGCCAGCAGCGCGGGACAGGGGAATTCACCCCTCCACTTT. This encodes CASSAGQGNSPLHF.